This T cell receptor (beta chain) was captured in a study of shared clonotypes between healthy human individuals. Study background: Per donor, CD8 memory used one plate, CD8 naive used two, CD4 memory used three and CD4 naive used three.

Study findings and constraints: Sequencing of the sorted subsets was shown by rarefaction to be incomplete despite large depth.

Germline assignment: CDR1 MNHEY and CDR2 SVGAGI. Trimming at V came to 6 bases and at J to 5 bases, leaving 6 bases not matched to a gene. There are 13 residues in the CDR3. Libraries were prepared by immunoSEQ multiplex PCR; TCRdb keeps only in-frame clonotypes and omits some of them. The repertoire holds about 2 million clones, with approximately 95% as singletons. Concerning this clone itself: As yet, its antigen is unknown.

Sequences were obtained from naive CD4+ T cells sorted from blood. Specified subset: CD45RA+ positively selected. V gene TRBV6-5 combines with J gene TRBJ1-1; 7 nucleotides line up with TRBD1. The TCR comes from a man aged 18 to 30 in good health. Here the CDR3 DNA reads TGTGCCAGCAGGATTCCAGGGGGAACTGAAGCTTTCTTT. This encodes CASRIPGGTEAFF.